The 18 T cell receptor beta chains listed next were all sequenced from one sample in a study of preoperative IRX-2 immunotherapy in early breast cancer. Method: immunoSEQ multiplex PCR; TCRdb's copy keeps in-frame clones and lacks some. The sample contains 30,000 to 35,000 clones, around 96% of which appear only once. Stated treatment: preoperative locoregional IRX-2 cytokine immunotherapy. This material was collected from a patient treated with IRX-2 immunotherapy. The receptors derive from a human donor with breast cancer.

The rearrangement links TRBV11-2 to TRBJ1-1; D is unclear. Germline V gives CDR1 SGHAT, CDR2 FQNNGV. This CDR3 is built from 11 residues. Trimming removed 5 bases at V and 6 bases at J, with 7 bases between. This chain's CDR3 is CASSASAEAFF. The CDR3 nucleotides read TGTGCCAGCAGCGCCAGCGCTGAAGCTTTCTTT.

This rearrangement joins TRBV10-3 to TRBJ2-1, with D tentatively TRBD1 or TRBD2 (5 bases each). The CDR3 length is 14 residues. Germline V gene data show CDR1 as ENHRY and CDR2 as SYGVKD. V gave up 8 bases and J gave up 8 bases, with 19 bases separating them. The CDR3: CAISMGPGPDEQFF. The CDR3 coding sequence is TGTGCCATCTCCATGGGGCCGGGGCCGGATGAGCAGTTCTTC.

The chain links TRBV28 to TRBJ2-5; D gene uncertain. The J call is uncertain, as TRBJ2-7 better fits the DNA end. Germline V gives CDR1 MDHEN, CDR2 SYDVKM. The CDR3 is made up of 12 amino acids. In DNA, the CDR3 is TGTGCCAGCAGTTTTTTTGGGAACGAGCAGTACTTC. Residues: CASSFFGNEQYF.

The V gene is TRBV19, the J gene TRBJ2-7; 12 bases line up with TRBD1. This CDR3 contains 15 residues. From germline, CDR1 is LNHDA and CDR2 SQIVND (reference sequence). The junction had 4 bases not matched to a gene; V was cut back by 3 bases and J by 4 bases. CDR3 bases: TGTGCCAGTAGTATGGGGACAGGGGGCGAATACGAGCAGTACTTC. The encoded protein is CASSMGTGGEYEQYF. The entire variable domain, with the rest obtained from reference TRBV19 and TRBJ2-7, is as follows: DGGITQSPKYLFRKEGQNVTLSCEQNLNHDAMYWYRQDPGQGLRLIYYSQIVNDFQKGDIAEGYSVSREKKESFPLTVTSAQKNPTAFYLCASSMGTGGEYEQYFGPGTRLTVT.

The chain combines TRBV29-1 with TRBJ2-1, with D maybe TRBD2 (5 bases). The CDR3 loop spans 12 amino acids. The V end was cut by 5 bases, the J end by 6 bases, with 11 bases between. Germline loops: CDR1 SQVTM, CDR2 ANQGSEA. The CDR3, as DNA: TGCAGCGTTTCATTGGGGAGCAATGAGCAGTTCTTC. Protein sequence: CSVSLGSNEQFF.

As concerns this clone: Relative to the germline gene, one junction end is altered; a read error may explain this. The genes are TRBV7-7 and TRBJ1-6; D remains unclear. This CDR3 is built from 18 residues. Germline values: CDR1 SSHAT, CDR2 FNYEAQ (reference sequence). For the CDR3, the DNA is TGTGCTAGCAGCTTAACCCCCCCTCGATCCGCCTATAATTCACCCCTCCACTTT. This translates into CASSLTPPRSAYNSPLHF.

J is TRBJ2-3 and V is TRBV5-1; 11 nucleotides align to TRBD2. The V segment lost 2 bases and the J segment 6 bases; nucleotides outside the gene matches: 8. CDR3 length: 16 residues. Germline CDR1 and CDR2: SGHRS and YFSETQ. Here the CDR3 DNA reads TGCGCCAGCAGCTTAGTAGCGGGAGGGCCGGGGGATACGCAGTATTTT. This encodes CASSLVAGGPGDTQYF. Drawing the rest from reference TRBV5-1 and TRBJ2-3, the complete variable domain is KAGVTQTPRYLIKTRGQQVTLSCSPISGHRSVSWYQQTPGQGLQFLFEYFSETQRNKGNFPGRFSGRQFSNSRSEMNVSTLELGDSALYLCASSLVAGGPGDTQYFGPGTRLTVL.

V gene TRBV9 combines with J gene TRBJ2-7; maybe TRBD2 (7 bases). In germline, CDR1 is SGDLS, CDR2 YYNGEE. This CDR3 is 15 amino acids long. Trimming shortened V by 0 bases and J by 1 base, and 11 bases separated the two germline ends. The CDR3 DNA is TGTGCCAGCAGCGTAGAAGGGGGGGTATCCTACGAGCAGTACTTC. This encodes CASSVEGGVSYEQYF.

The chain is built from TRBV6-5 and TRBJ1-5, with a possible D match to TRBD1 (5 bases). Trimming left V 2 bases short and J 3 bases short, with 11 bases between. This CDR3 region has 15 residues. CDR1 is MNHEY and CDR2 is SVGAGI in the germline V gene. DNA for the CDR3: TGTGCCAGCAGTTACGGGCCCGGGACCAATCAGCCCCAGCATTTT. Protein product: CASSYGPGTNQPQHF.

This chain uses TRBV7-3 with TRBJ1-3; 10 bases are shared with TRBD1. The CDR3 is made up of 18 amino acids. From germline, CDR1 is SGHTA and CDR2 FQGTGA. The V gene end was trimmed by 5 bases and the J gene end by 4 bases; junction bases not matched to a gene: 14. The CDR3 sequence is CASSPSLPGQGIGNTIYF. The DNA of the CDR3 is TGTGCCAGCAGCCCAAGCTTGCCGGGACAGGGGATAGGAAACACCATATATTTT.

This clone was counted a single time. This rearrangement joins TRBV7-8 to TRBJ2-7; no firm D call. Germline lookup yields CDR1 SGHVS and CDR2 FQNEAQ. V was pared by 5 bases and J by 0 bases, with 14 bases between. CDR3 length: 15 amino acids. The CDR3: CASSQQPLSSYEQYF. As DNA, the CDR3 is TGTGCCAGCAGCCAACAACCACTCAGCTCCTACGAGCAGTACTTC.

The CDR3 reads CASSLGGAQYF. In DNA form, the CDR3 reads TGTGCCAGCAGCTTAGGGGGAGCGCAGTATTTT. The V and J genes are TRBV7-9 and TRBJ2-3; weak D call: TRBD2 (5 bases). V was clipped by 1 base and J by 10 bases, with 6 bases between them. This CDR3 is 11 amino acids long. CDR1 is SEHNR, CDR2 FQNEAQ, per germline (reference sequence).

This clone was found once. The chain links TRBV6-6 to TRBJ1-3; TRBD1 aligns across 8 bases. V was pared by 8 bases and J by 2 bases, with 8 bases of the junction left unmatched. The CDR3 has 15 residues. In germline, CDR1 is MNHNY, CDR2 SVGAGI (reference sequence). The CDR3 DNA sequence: TGTGCCAGCGCCATCCAGGGGGCGACTGGAAACACCATATATTTT. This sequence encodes CASAIQGATGNTIYF.

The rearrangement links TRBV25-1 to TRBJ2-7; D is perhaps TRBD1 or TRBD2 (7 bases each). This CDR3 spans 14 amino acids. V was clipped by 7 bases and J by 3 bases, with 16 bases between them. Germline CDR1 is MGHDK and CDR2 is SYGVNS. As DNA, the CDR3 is TGTGCCAGCACCACGGGGGGACAGATCTACGAGCAGTACTTC. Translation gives CASTTGGQIYEQYF.

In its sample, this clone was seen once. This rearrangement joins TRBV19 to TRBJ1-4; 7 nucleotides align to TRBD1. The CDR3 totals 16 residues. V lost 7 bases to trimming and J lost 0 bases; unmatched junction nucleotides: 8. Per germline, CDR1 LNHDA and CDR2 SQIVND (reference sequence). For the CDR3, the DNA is TGTGCCAGTACGAGGACAGGCGGGGCAACTAATGAAAAACTGTTTTTT. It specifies CASTRTGGATNEKLFF.

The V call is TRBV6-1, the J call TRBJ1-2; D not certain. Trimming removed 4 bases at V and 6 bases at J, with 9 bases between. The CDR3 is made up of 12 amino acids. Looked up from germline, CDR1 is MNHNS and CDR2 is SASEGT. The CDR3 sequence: CASSGRLDGYTF. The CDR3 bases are TGTGCCAGCAGTGGCAGGTTGGATGGCTACACCTTC.

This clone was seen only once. The CDR3 protein is CATSSGRVSTEAFF. CDR3 coding DNA: TGTGCCACCAGCAGTGGCAGGGTCAGCACTGAAGCTTTCTTT. This chain links TRBV15 with TRBJ1-1; possible D gene TRBD1, 5 bases. CDR1 and CDR2 from the germline V gene are LNHNV and YYDKDF (reference sequence). The CDR3 has 14 residues. V was shortened by 3 bases and J by 4 bases, with 12 bases between the two germline ends.

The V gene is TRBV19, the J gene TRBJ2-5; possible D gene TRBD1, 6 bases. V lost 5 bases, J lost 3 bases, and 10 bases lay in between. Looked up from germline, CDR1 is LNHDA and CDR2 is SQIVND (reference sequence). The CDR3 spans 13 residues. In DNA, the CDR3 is TGTGCCAGTAGTCTACCAGGGGAAGAGACCCAGTACTTC. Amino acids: CASSLPGEETQYF.